This is a list of T cell receptor beta chains from one sample in a study of blood T cells in healthy people across ages. TCRdb recomputed calls from the 5' RACE reads with MiXCR, one row per CDR3 protein. This sample carries about 900,000 distinct CDR3 sequences, less than 80% of them seen once, and the ten largest clones take around a quarter. The sequencing input was blood. Every receptor here comes from a man aged 25-40 years in good health. The CDR3 runs from the conserved cysteine through the conserved F or W. D genes are given only for firm matches. Part of the rows lack a size; the others show once, few, many or a class for expanded clones.

cdr3_aa cdr3_nt v_call clone_size j_call d_call
CASSHASDAPGRNEQFF TGTGCCAGCAGCCATGCCTCGGACGCGCCCGGGCGGAATGAGCAGTTCTTC TRBV3-1 few TRBJ2-1 -
CASSQEWLAGGYEQYF TGTGCCAGCAGCCAAGAATGGCTAGCGGGGGGATACGAGCAGTACTTC TRBV4-2 many TRBJ2-7 TRBD2
CSVEDQGLGTFRLGSYTF TGCAGCGTTGAAGATCAGGGGCTGGGGACTTTTCGGCTGGGCAGCTACACCTTC TRBV29-1 - TRBJ1-2 -
CASSAGRDSYNEQFF TGTGCCAGCAGCGCTGGCCGGGACAGTTACAATGAGCAGTTCTTC TRBV13 many TRBJ2-1 TRBD1
CSVERDIVKETQYF TGCAGCGTTGAACGAGACATTGTAAAAGAGACCCAGTACTTC TRBV29-1 - TRBJ2-5 -
CASSLGGVVTDTQYF TGTGCCAGCAGTTTAGGGGGGGTGGTTACAGATACGCAGTATTTT TRBV12-3/TRBV12-4 - TRBJ2-3 -
CASSLAGTEVGTQYF TGTGCCAGCAGCTTAGCGGGGACTGAAGTTGGGACCCAGTACTTC TRBV7-2 - TRBJ2-5 -
CATSDSPGEQYF TGTGCCACCAGTGACAGTCCAGGCGAGCAGTACTTC TRBV24-1 - TRBJ2-7 -
CSVPTFEQFF TGCAGTGTCCCGACCTTTGAGCAGTTCTTC TRBV20-1 - TRBJ2-1 -
CSERAGGARTDTQYF TGCAGTGAGAGAGCGGGAGGAGCGCGCACAGATACGCAGTATTTT TRBV20-1 once TRBJ2-3 TRBD2
CASSYGGGNEQYF TGTGCCAGCAGTTACGGAGGGGGGAACGAGCAGTACTTC TRBV6-6 - TRBJ2-7 -
CASSPLLGLIQETQYF TGTGCCAGCAGCCCACTGCTGGGACTGATACAAGAGACCCAGTACTTC TRBV14 - TRBJ2-5 -
CASGTGGYEQYF TGTGCCAGCGGGACAGGGGGCTACGAGCAGTACTTC TRBV12-3/TRBV12-4 - TRBJ2-7 TRBD1
CASSFAVGGYTF TGTGCCAGCAGTTTCGCAGTAGGTGGCTACACCTTC TRBV12-3/TRBV12-4 - TRBJ1-2 -
CATSDPGTLPYNEQFF TGTGCCACCAGTGACCCCGGGACTCTACCCTACAATGAGCAGTTCTTC TRBV24-1 - TRBJ2-1 -
CASSPRQGEYEQYF TGTGCCAGCAGCCCCCGACAGGGAGAATACGAGCAGTACTTC TRBV4-2 once TRBJ2-7 TRBD1
CATSDGGQVNQPQHF TGTGCCACCAGTGATGGAGGACAGGTTAATCAGCCCCAGCATTTT TRBV24-1 - TRBJ1-5 TRBD1
CASSAEQYF TGTGCCAGCAGTGCCGAGCAGTACTTC TRBV2 - TRBJ2-7 -
CSVEAPGGTYGYTF TGCAGCGTTGAAGCCCCAGGGGGTACCTATGGCTACACCTTC TRBV29-1 once TRBJ1-2 TRBD1
CASSKRTLNTEAFF TGTGCCAGCAGTAAGAGGACGTTGAACACTGAAGCTTTCTTT TRBV2 - TRBJ1-1 -
CASSGSRTYEQYF TGTGCCAGCAGTGGATCGAGGACCTACGAGCAGTACTTC TRBV27 - TRBJ2-7 -
CASSVGTGNYEQYF TGTGCCAGCAGTGTCGGGACAGGGAACTACGAGCAGTACTTC TRBV9 - TRBJ2-7 TRBD1
CASSPVTGDYEQYF TGTGCCAGCAGCCCCGTGACAGGGGACTACGAGCAGTACTTC TRBV7-2 few TRBJ2-7 TRBD1
CASNPLAGSSYNEQFF TGTGCCAGCAACCCCCTAGCGGGGAGCTCCTACAATGAGCAGTTCTTC TRBV11-2 - TRBJ2-1 TRBD2
CASSQVRGLMTDTQYF TGCGCCAGCAGCCAAGTCCGGGGACTCATGACAGATACGCAGTATTTT TRBV4-1 few TRBJ2-3 -
CSVEWVEDRADTQYF TGCAGCGTTGAATGGGTGGAGGATAGGGCAGATACGCAGTATTTT TRBV29-1 few TRBJ2-3 -
CASSDSTGLYGYTF TGTGCCAGCAGCGACTCTACAGGTCTCTATGGCTACACCTTC TRBV7-2 - TRBJ1-2 -
CASTAGLLQYF TGTGCCAGCACTGCGGGACTCCTCCAGTATTTT TRBV7-2 - TRBJ2-3 -
CASSPMKGQGENEQYF TGTGCCAGCAGCCCGATGAAGGGACAGGGTGAGAACGAGCAGTACTTC TRBV7-3 - TRBJ2-7 TRBD1
CASRREVNSPLHF TGTGCCAGCAGGCGAGAAGTTAATTCACCCCTCCACTTT TRBV7-2 - TRBJ1-6 -
CASSPASGAYEQYF TGTGCCAGCAGCCCTGCGAGCGGGGCCTACGAGCAGTACTTC TRBV7-2 - TRBJ2-7 TRBD2
CATAGQGNSPLHF TGTGCCACCGCGGGACAGGGGAATTCACCCCTCCACTTT TRBV12-3/TRBV12-4 few TRBJ1-6 TRBD1
CASSALGAYEQYF TGTGCCAGCAGTGCACTAGGTGCTTACGAGCAGTACTTC TRBV12-3/TRBV12-4 few TRBJ2-7 -
CSARAWGSTGGYEQYF TGCAGTGCTAGAGCCTGGGGTAGTACAGGGGGCTACGAGCAGTACTTC TRBV20-1 few TRBJ2-7 TRBD1
CASSLKGAGRSYNEQFF TGTGCTAGCAGCTTAAAGGGGGCGGGGAGATCCTACAATGAGCAGTTCTTC TRBV5-4 few TRBJ2-1 -
CSANSGTSGLSEETQYF TGCAGTGCTAATTCCGGGACTAGCGGTTTATCAGAAGAGACCCAGTACTTC TRBV20-1 once TRBJ2-5 TRBD2
CASSSKWGSYEQYF TGTGCCAGCAGCTCCAAGTGGGGTAGCTACGAGCAGTACTTC TRBV11-2 - TRBJ2-7 -
CASSLDRWENTEAFF TGCGCCAGCAGCCTAGACAGGTGGGAGAACACTGAAGCTTTCTTT TRBV4-3 - TRBJ1-1 -
CSVDGGNRYDEQYF TGCAGCGTTGACGGGGGGAACCGCTACGATGAGCAGTACTTC TRBV29-1 - TRBJ2-5 TRBD2
CAISTGTSPLHF TGTGCCATCAGTACAGGGACTTCACCCCTCCACTTT TRBV10-3 few TRBJ1-6 -
CASRPRGQSYEQYF TGTGCCAGCAGGCCTCGTGGGCAGTCCTACGAGCAGTACTTC TRBV2 few TRBJ2-7 -
CASSARRDQPQHF TGTGCCAGCAGTGCCCGACGAGATCAGCCCCAGCATTTT TRBV27 - TRBJ1-5 -
CASSFEGRLNEKLFF TGTGCCAGCAGCTTCGAGGGCAGATTAAATGAAAAACTGTTTTTT TRBV11-2 - TRBJ1-4 -
CASSEGISGYGYTF TGTGCCAGCAGTGAAGGGATATCGGGCTATGGCTACACCTTC TRBV6-5 - TRBJ1-2 -
CASSPSWGGNPYEQYF TGTGCCAGCAGTCCTAGTTGGGGGGGCAACCCCTACGAGCAGTACTTC TRBV12-3/TRBV12-4 - TRBJ2-7 -
CSASPIAVGSGQGSAYEQYF TGCAGTGCTAGCCCTATAGCGGTGGGGTCGGGACAGGGGAGTGCGTACGAGCAGTACTTC TRBV20-1 - TRBJ2-7 TRBD1
CASCRGKQETQYF TGTGCCTCTTGCCGGGGGAAACAAGAGACCCAGTACTTC TRBV15 once TRBJ2-5 -
CASSRNRGNTEAFF TGTGCCAGCAGTCGAAACAGGGGGAACACTGAAGCTTTCTTT TRBV6-6 - TRBJ1-1 TRBD1
CASSPPVRNYEQYF TGTGCCAGCTCACCACCAGTACGGAACTACGAGCAGTACTTC TRBV18 once TRBJ2-7 -
CASSQGTGWASEQYF TGTGCCAGCAGCCAAGGGACAGGGTGGGCTTCCGAGCAGTACTTC TRBV3-1 - TRBJ2-7 TRBD1
CASSLLGTGAPGETQYF TGTGCCAGCAGTTTATTGGGGACAGGGGCTCCGGGCGAGACCCAGTACTTC TRBV28 - TRBJ2-5 TRBD1